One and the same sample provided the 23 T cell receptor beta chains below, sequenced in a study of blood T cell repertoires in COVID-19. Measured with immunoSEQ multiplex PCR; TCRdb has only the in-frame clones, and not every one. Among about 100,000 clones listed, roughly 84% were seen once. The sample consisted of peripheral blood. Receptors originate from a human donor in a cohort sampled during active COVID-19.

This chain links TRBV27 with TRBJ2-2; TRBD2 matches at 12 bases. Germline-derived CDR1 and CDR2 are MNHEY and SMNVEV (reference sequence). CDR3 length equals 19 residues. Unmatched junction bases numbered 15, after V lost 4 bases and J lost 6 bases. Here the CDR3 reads CASSSYRRTRTSGAGELFF. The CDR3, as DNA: TGTGCCAGCAGTTCTTACCGAAGGACGAGGACTAGCGGGGCCGGGGAGCTGTTTTTT.

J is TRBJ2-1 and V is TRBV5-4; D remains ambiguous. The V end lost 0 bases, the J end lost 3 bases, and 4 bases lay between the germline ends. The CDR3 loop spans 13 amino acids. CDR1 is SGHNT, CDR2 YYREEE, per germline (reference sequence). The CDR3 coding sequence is TGTGCCAGCAGCTTGGACAGCTACAATGAGCAGTTCTTC. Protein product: CASSLDSYNEQFF.

The CDR3 DNA sequence: TGTGCCAGTAGTATTAAGCCTAACTATGGCTACACCTTC. As protein: CASSIKPNYGYTF. This chain joins TRBV19 and TRBJ1-2; no clear D gene. Germline assignment: CDR1 LNHDA and CDR2 SQIVND (reference sequence). Deletions cut 3 bases from V and 0 bases from J, with 5 bases between. The CDR3 contains 13 residues.

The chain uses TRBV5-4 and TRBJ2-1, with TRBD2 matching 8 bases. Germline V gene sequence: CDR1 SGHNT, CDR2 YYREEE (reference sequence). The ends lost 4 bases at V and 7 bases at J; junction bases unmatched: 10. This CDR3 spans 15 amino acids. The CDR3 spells CASSAGGRGGNEQFF. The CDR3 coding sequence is TGTGCCAGCAGCGCGGGGGGACGAGGGGGGAATGAGCAGTTCTTC. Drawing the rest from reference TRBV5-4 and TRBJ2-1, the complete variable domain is ETGVTQSPTHLIKTRGQQVTLRCSSQSGHNTVSWYQQALGQGPQFIFQYYREEENGRGNFPPRFSGLQFPNYSSELNVNALELDDSALYLCASSAGGRGGNEQFFGPGTRLTVL.

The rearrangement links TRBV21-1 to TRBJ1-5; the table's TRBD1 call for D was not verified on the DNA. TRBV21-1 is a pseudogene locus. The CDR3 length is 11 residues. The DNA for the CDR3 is TGTGCCAGCAGCACAGGACAGCCCCAGCATTTT. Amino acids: CASSTGQPQHF.

The CDR3 DNA reads TGCAGCGTAGGGACAGATTATGGCTACACCTTC. Translating gives CSVGTDYGYTF. V and J are TRBV29-1 and TRBJ1-2; the match to TRBD1 covers 7 bases. V lost 6 bases, J lost 5 bases, and 3 bases stayed unmatched. Looked up from germline, CDR1 is SQVTM and CDR2 is ANQGSEA. CDR3 length: 11 amino acids.

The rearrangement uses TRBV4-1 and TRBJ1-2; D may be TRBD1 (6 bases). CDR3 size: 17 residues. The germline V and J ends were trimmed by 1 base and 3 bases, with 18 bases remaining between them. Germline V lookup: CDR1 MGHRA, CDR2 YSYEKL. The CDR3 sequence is CASSQALTGGFDYGYTF. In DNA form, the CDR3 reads TGCGCCAGCAGCCAAGCCCTGACAGGTGGGTTCGACTATGGCTACACCTTC.

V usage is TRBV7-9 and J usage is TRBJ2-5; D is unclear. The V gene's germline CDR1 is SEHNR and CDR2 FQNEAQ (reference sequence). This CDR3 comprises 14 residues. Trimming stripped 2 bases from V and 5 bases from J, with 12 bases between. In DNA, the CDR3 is TGTGCCAGCAGCTTACGGTCGTCCCCCGAGACCCAGTACTTC. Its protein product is CASSLRSSPETQYF.

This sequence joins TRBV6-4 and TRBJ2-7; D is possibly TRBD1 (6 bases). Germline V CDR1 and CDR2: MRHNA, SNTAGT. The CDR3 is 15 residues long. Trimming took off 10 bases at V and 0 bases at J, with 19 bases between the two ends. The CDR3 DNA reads TGTGCCACCGATCTCCGGGACAACTTCTCCTACGAGCAGTACTTC. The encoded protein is CATDLRDNFSYEQYF.

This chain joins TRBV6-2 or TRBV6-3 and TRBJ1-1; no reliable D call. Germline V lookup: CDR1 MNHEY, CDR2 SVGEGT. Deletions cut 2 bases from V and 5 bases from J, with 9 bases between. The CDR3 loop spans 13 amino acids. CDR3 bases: TGTGCCAGCAGTTACCGGGGTTTTACTGAAGCTTTCTTT. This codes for CASSYRGFTEAFF.

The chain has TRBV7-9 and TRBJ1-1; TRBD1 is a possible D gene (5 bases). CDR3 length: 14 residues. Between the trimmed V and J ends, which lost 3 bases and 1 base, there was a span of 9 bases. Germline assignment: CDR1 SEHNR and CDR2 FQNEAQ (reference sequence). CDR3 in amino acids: CASSLVGRNTEAFF. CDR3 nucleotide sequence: TGTGCCAGCAGCTTGGTGGGGCGGAACACTGAAGCTTTCTTT. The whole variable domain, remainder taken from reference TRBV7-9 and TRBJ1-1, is DTGVSQNPRHKITKRGQNVTFRCDPISEHNRLYWYRQTLGQGPEFLTYFQNEAQLEKSRLLSDRFSAERPKGSFSTLEIQRTEQGDSAMYLCASSLVGRNTEAFFGQGTRLTVV.

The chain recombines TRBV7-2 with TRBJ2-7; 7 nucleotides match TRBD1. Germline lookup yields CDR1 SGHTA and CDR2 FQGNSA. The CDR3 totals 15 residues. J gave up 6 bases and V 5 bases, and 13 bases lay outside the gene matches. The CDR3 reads CASSIYRGGLSEQYF. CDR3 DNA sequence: TGTGCCAGCAGCATCTACAGGGGTGGCCTCTCCGAGCAGTACTTC.

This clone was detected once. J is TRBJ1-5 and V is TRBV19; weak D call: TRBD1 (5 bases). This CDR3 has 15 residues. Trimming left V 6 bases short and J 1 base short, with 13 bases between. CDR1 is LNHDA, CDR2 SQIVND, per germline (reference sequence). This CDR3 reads CASSRFRESNQPQHF. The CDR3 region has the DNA TGTGCCAGTAGCCGTTTCAGGGAAAGCAATCAGCCCCAGCATTTT.

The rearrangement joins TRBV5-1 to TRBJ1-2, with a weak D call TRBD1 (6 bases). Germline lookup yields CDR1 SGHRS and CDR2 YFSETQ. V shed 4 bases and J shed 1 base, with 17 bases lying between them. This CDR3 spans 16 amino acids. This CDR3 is CASSRRGGQINYGYTF. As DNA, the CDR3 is TGCGCCAGCAGCCGAAGGGGTGGACAGATTAACTATGGCTACACCTTC.

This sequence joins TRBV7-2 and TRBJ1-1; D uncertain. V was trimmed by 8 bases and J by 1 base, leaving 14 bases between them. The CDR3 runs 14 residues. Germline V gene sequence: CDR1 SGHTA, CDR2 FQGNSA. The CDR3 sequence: CASCQWAENTEAFF. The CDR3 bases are TGTGCCAGCTGCCAATGGGCTGAGAACACTGAAGCTTTCTTT.

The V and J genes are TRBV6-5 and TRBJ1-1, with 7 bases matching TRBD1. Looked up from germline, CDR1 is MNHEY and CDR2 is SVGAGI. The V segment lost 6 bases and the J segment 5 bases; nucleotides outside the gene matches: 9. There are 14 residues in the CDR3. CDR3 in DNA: TGTGCCAGCAGGGAGGACAGGTTTATGACTGAAGCTTTCTTT. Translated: CASREDRFMTEAFF.

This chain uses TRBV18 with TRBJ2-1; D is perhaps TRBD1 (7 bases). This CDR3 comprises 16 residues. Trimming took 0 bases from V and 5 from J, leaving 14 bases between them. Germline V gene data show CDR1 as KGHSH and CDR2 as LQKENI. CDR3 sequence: CASSPPGQGGNNEQFF. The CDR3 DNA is TGTGCCAGCTCACCACCGGGGCAGGGGGGAAACAATGAGCAGTTCTTC. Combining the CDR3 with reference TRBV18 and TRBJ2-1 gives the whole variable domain NAGVMQNPRHLVRRRGQEARLRCSPMKGHSHVYWYRQLPEEGLKFMVYLQKENIIDESGMPKERFSAEFPKEGPSILRIQQVVRGDSAAYFCASSPPGQGGNNEQFFGPGTRLTVL.

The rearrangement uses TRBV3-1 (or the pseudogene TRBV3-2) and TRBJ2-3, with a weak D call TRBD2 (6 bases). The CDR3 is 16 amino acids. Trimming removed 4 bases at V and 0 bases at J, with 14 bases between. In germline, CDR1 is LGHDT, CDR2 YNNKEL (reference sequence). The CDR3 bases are TGTGCCAGCAGCCCCGCGGGACGGTATAGCACAGATACGCAGTATTTT. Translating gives CASSPAGRYSTDTQYF.

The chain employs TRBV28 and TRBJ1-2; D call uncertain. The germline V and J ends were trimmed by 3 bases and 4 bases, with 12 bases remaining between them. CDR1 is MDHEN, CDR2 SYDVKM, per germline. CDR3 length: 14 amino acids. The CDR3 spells CASSFAGNPYGYTF. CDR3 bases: TGTGCCAGCAGTTTTGCGGGAAACCCCTATGGCTACACCTTC.

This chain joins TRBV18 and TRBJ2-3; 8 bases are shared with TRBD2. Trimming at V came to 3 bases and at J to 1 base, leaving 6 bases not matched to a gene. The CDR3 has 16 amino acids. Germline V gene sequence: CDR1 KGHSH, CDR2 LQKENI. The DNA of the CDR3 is TGTGCCAGCTCACCCCTAGCGGGCGGGGGCACAGATACGCAGTATTTT. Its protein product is CASSPLAGGGTDTQYF.

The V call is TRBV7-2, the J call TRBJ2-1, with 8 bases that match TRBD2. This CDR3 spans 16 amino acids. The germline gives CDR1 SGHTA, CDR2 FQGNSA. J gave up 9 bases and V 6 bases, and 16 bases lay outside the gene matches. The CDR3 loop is CASRPSGGRVGSEQFF. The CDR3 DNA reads TGTGCCAGCAGACCCTCGGGGGGGCGCGTCGGGAGTGAGCAGTTCTTC.

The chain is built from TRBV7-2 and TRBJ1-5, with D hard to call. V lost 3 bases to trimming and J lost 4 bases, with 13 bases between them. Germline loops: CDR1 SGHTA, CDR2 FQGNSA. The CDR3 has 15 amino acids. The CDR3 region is CASSFYRETNQPQHF. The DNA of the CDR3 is TGTGCCAGCAGCTTTTACCGGGAAACAAATCAGCCCCAGCATTTT.

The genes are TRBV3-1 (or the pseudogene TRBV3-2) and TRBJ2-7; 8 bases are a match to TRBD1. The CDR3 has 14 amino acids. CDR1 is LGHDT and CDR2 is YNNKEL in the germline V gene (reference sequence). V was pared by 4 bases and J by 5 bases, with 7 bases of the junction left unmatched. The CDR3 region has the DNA TGTGCCAGCAGCCTTAGAGGACAGGGCAACGAGCAGTACTTC. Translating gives CASSLRGQGNEQYF.